The 9 T cell receptor beta chains listed next were all sequenced from one sample in a study of siplizumab effects on memory and regulatory T cells. TCRdb keeps only in-frame clones here, not all; method: immunoSEQ multiplex PCR. The sample lists some 120,000 clones; about 95% were seen once. Sequenced material: non-Treg CD4+ T cells sorted from blood. Source of these receptors: a human donor in good health.

The chain links TRBV12-5 to TRBJ2-2; 8 bases fit TRBD1. V gave up 3 bases and J gave up 1 base; unmatched junction bases: 1. The CDR3 sequence is 15 residues long. Germline values: CDR1 LGHNT, CDR2 FRNRAP. Here the CDR3 reads CASGLGTGNTGELFF. The DNA of the CDR3 is TGTGCTAGTGGTTTAGGGACAGGGAACACCGGGGAGCTGTTTTTT.

This chain joins TRBV7-2 and TRBJ1-3; D possibly corresponds to TRBD1 (5 bases). Germline CDR1 reads SGHTA; CDR2 reads FQGNSA. Trimming removed 0 bases from V and 4 bases from J, with 10 bases in between. The CDR3 totals 15 residues. CDR3 sequence (DNA): TGTGCCAGCAGCTTAGCCGGGGCGGGGGGAAACACCATATATTTT. Translated: CASSLAGAGGNTIYF.

The V gene is TRBV30, the J gene TRBJ1-1; D unclear. V dropped 3 bases and J dropped 0 bases, with 5 bases sitting between them. The CDR3 length is 12 residues. Germline CDR1 is GTSNPN and CDR2 is SVGIG (reference sequence). For the CDR3, the DNA is TGTGCCTGGAGCCCTATGAACACTGAAGCTTTCTTT. This sequence encodes CAWSPMNTEAFF.

The chain employs TRBV19 and TRBJ1-1; D remains ambiguous. The V end lost 4 bases, the J end lost 5 bases, and 5 bases lay between the germline ends. The CDR3 has 11 residues. In germline, CDR1 is LNHDA, CDR2 SQIVND (reference sequence). CDR3 coding DNA: TGTGCCAGTAGTACCTATACTGAAGCTTTCTTT. This sequence encodes CASSTYTEAFF.

V and J are TRBV29-1 and TRBJ1-1, with TRBD1 identical over 8 bases. V lost 7 bases and J lost 4; bases outside the gene matches: 8. CDR1 SQVTM and CDR2 ANQGSEA come from the germline V gene. CDR3 size: 13 residues. Written as DNA, the CDR3 is TGCAGCGGATGGACAGGGTACGGCACTGAAGCTTTCTTT. Translating gives CSGWTGYGTEAFF.

Here the CDR3 DNA reads TGTGCCAGCAGCTTAGCCGGGAGGACCGGGGAGCTGTTTTTT. It yields the protein CASSLAGRTGELFF. The chain couples TRBV11-2 to TRBJ2-2; 7 bases are a match to TRBD2. CDR3 length: 14 residues. Germline trimming cut 1 base from V and 5 bases from J; bases unmatched to any gene: 1. Per the germline V gene, CDR1 is SGHAT and CDR2 is FQNNGV. The whole variable domain, remainder taken from reference TRBV11-2 and TRBJ2-2, is EAGVAQSPRYKIIEKRQSVAFWCNPISGHATLYWYQQILGQGPKLLIQFQNNGVVDDSQLPKDRFSAERLKGVDSTLKIQPAKLEDSAVYLCASSLAGRTGELFFGEGSRLTVL.

The chain links TRBV10-1 to TRBJ1-1, with D maybe TRBD1 (6 bases). Trimming pared 4 bases from V and 1 base from J, leaving 7 bases between. This CDR3 is 13 amino acids long. Germline lookup yields CDR1 WNHNN and CDR2 SYGVQD (reference sequence). CDR3 loop: CASSGGGNTEAFF. The CDR3 nucleotides read TGCGCCAGCAGTGGAGGGGGGAACACTGAAGCTTTCTTT.

In its sample, this clone was seen once. The chain has TRBV19 and TRBJ2-5; 10 bases match TRBD1. Germline lookup yields CDR1 LNHDA and CDR2 SQIVND (reference sequence). With V trimmed by 6 bases and J by 3 bases, 4 bases remained unmatched. This CDR3 spans 14 amino acids. The CDR3 DNA sequence: TGTGCCAGTAGCCCGGGGACAGGGGAAGAGACCCAGTACTTC. It encodes CASSPGTGEETQYF.

This clone was seen only once. The chain carries TRBV15 and TRBJ2-3; possible D gene TRBD2, 6 bases. The CDR3 loop spans 15 amino acids. CDR1 and CDR2 (germline): LNHNV, YYDKDF (reference sequence). Trimming took 0 bases from V and 2 from J, leaving 9 bases between them. The CDR3 loop reads CATSRDGTYTDTQYF. In DNA, the CDR3 is TGTGCCACCAGCAGAGACGGGACTTACACAGATACGCAGTATTTT.